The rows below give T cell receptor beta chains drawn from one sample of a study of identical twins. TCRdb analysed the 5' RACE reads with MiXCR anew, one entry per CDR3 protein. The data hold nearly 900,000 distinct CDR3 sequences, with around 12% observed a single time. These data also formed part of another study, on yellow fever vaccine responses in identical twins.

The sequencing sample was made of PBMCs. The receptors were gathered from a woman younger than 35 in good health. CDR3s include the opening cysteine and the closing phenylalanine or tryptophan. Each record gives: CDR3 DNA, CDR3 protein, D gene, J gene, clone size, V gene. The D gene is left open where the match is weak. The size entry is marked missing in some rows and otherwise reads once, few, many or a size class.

cdr3_nt: TGCAGTGCCCAAATACACAGGATTAGCTCCTACAATGAGCAGTTCTTC; cdr3_aa: CSAQIHRISSYNEQFF; d_call: NA; j_call: TRBJ2-1; clone_size: NA; v_call: TRBV20-1
cdr3_nt: TGTGCCAGCAGCCAAGATCAGTTACGGGGGGGCACTGAAGCTTTCTTT; cdr3_aa: CASSQDQLRGGTEAFF; d_call: NA; j_call: TRBJ1-1; clone_size: NA; v_call: TRBV4-2
cdr3_nt: TGTGCCAGCAGCGTAGATGGCCGGGCCCCACCCCTCCACTTT; cdr3_aa: CASSVDGRAPPLHF; d_call: NA; j_call: TRBJ1-6; clone_size: NA; v_call: TRBV9
cdr3_nt: TGTGCCAGCAGAACGGTAGGCAATGAGCAGTTCTTC; cdr3_aa: CASRTVGNEQFF; d_call: NA; j_call: TRBJ2-1; clone_size: few; v_call: TRBV2
cdr3_nt: TGCAGTGCTAGTTCCGGATTCCAAGAGACCCAGTACTTC; cdr3_aa: CSASSGFQETQYF; d_call: NA; j_call: TRBJ2-5; clone_size: few; v_call: TRBV20-1
cdr3_nt: TGTGCCAGCAGCTTAAGCGGCTCGGGGGGCAATGAGCAGTTCTTC; cdr3_aa: CASSLSGSGGNEQFF; d_call: TRBD2; j_call: TRBJ2-1; clone_size: few; v_call: TRBV9
cdr3_nt: TGCGCCAGCAGCTTGCTAGGACACTACAATGAGCAGTTCTTC; cdr3_aa: CASSLLGHYNEQFF; d_call: NA; j_call: TRBJ2-1; clone_size: NA; v_call: TRBV5-1
cdr3_nt: TGTGCCAGCAGTAATACGGTGGACCAAGAGACCCAGTACTTC; cdr3_aa: CASSNTVDQETQYF; d_call: NA; j_call: TRBJ2-5; clone_size: few; v_call: TRBV12-3/TRBV12-4
cdr3_nt: TGCGCCAGCAGCCCGGGGACTAGCAGGTACAATGAGCAGTTCTTC; cdr3_aa: CASSPGTSRYNEQFF; d_call: TRBD2; j_call: TRBJ2-1; clone_size: few; v_call: TRBV5-1
cdr3_nt: TGCAGTGCTAGGTTGGGGAGGTCGAACACCGGGGAGCTGTTTTTT; cdr3_aa: CSARLGRSNTGELFF; d_call: NA; j_call: TRBJ2-2; clone_size: NA; v_call: TRBV20-1
cdr3_nt: TGCGCCAGCAGCTTTGGGGGGACGGAGACCGGGGAGCTGTTTTTT; cdr3_aa: CASSFGGTETGELFF; d_call: NA; j_call: TRBJ2-2; clone_size: many; v_call: TRBV5-1
cdr3_nt: TGTGCCAGCAGCGACAGGGGGATCGACAATGAGCAGTTCTTC; cdr3_aa: CASSDRGIDNEQFF; d_call: TRBD1; j_call: TRBJ2-1; clone_size: NA; v_call: TRBV28
cdr3_nt: TGTGCCATAGGGGGTAGCGGCCATGGGGGAACAGATACGCAGTATTTT; cdr3_aa: CAIGGSGHGGTDTQYF; d_call: NA; j_call: TRBJ2-3; clone_size: NA; v_call: TRBV7-8
cdr3_nt: TGTGCCAGCAGCTTGGCCAAGGGACTAGCGGGAGTTTCAACAGATACGCAGTATTTT; cdr3_aa: CASSLAKGLAGVSTDTQYF; d_call: TRBD2; j_call: TRBJ2-3; clone_size: NA; v_call: TRBV5-6
cdr3_nt: TGCGCCAGCAGCTTGGGGCCCGACGGGGAGACCCAGTACTTC; cdr3_aa: CASSLGPDGETQYF; d_call: NA; j_call: TRBJ2-5; clone_size: NA; v_call: TRBV5-1
cdr3_nt: TGTGCCAGCAGTTTTATACAGTCCAGGGACACCGGGGAGCTGTTTTTT; cdr3_aa: CASSFIQSRDTGELFF; d_call: NA; j_call: TRBJ2-2; clone_size: NA; v_call: TRBV12-3/TRBV12-4
cdr3_nt: TGTGCCAGCAGATCGACTAGGACGGGGGAGCTGTTTTTT; cdr3_aa: CASRSTRTGELFF; d_call: NA; j_call: TRBJ2-2; clone_size: NA; v_call: TRBV7-3
cdr3_nt: TGCAGCGCCCTCCTGGGACAGGGGTCCCCCGGGGAGCTGTTTTTT; cdr3_aa: CSALLGQGSPGELFF; d_call: TRBD1; j_call: TRBJ2-2; clone_size: few; v_call: TRBV29-1
cdr3_nt: TGCGCCAGCAAACCCGGGACAGGGTCGTTCACCGGGGAGCTGTTTTTT; cdr3_aa: CASKPGTGSFTGELFF; d_call: TRBD1; j_call: TRBJ2-2; clone_size: NA; v_call: TRBV5-1
cdr3_nt: TGTGCCAGCAGTATAAGTCTGGGGGAATCAGAGACCCAGTACTTC; cdr3_aa: CASSISLGESETQYF; d_call: NA; j_call: TRBJ2-5; clone_size: NA; v_call: TRBV25-1
cdr3_nt: TGTGCCAGCAGTTCCCGAACACTAGCGGGAGGGTACGAGCAGTACTTC; cdr3_aa: CASSSRTLAGGYEQYF; d_call: TRBD2; j_call: TRBJ2-7; clone_size: many; v_call: TRBV12-3/TRBV12-4
cdr3_nt: TGTGCCAGCATACTAGCGGGAGACTACAATGAGCAGTTCTTC; cdr3_aa: CASILAGDYNEQFF; d_call: TRBD2; j_call: TRBJ2-1; clone_size: few; v_call: TRBV6-1
cdr3_nt: TGTGCTAGTGGTCACACTAGCGGGAGTAAAAATGAGCAGTTCTTC; cdr3_aa: CASGHTSGSKNEQFF; d_call: TRBD2; j_call: TRBJ2-1; clone_size: NA; v_call: TRBV12-5
cdr3_nt: TGTGCCAGCAGTTTATTAGCGGGGGTGAAAAATGAGCAGTTCTTC; cdr3_aa: CASSLLAGVKNEQFF; d_call: TRBD2; j_call: TRBJ2-1; clone_size: NA; v_call: TRBV27
cdr3_nt: TGTGCCAGCAGGCCGACTAGCGGGATCACAGATACGCAGTATTTT; cdr3_aa: CASRPTSGITDTQYF; d_call: TRBD2; j_call: TRBJ2-3; clone_size: few; v_call: TRBV27
cdr3_nt: TGTGCCAGTAGTATAAAAAGGACGACCCTTCAGCATTTCTACGAGCAGTACTTC; cdr3_aa: CASSIKRTTLQHFYEQYF; d_call: NA; j_call: TRBJ2-7; clone_size: NA; v_call: TRBV19
cdr3_nt: TGTGCCAGCAGTTACTCTAGCGGGGGGTACGAGCAGTACTTC; cdr3_aa: CASSYSSGGYEQYF; d_call: TRBD2; j_call: TRBJ2-7; clone_size: few; v_call: TRBV6-2/TRBV6-3
cdr3_nt: TGTGCCAGCAGTCTACTACAGGGGGGGTCCTACGAGCAGTACTTC; cdr3_aa: CASSLLQGGSYEQYF; d_call: NA; j_call: TRBJ2-7; clone_size: NA; v_call: TRBV2
cdr3_nt: TGTGCCAGCAGCCCGAGCCTAGGCGTCGAGCAGTACTTC; cdr3_aa: CASSPSLGVEQYF; d_call: NA; j_call: TRBJ2-7; clone_size: NA; v_call: TRBV28
cdr3_nt: TGTGCCAGCAGCTTAGGGGTCAGGGTGATAGACAATGAGCAGTTCTTC; cdr3_aa: CASSLGVRVIDNEQFF; d_call: NA; j_call: TRBJ2-1; clone_size: once; v_call: TRBV11-2
cdr3_nt: TGCAGTGCCCACCCCTCTAGCTCAGTTGAGCAGTTCTTC; cdr3_aa: CSAHPSSSVEQFF; d_call: NA; j_call: TRBJ2-1; clone_size: few; v_call: TRBV20-1
cdr3_nt: TGTGCCAGCAGTTTCATACCGGGGGAGAACACTGAAGCTTTCTTT; cdr3_aa: CASSFIPGENTEAFF; d_call: NA; j_call: TRBJ1-1; clone_size: few; v_call: TRBV2
cdr3_nt: TGTGCCAGCAGTCCCCCTAGCGGGAGTTGGTATGAGCAGTTCTTC; cdr3_aa: CASSPPSGSWYEQFF; d_call: TRBD2; j_call: TRBJ2-1; clone_size: NA; v_call: TRBV12-3/TRBV12-4
cdr3_nt: TGTGCCAGCAGTCCCAGGGGGCACCCCTACGAGCAGTACTTC; cdr3_aa: CASSPRGHPYEQYF; d_call: TRBD1; j_call: TRBJ2-7; clone_size: NA; v_call: TRBV28
cdr3_nt: TGTGCCAGCACCGTTAGCGGGGGGTTGAATGAGCAGTTCTTC; cdr3_aa: CASTVSGGLNEQFF; d_call: TRBD2; j_call: TRBJ2-1; clone_size: many; v_call: TRBV7-8
cdr3_nt: TGTGCCAGCAGTCCTTTAGGGACGGAGACCCAGTACTTC; cdr3_aa: CASSPLGTETQYF; d_call: NA; j_call: TRBJ2-5; clone_size: few; v_call: TRBV12-3/TRBV12-4
cdr3_nt: TGTGCCAGCAGCTTAGCCTACGGGAGCTACACCGGGGAGCTGTTTTTT; cdr3_aa: CASSLAYGSYTGELFF; d_call: NA; j_call: TRBJ2-2; clone_size: few; v_call: TRBV7-6
cdr3_nt: TGTGCCAGCAGTGAACTAGCGGGGTCACAAGAGACCCAGTACTTC; cdr3_aa: CASSELAGSQETQYF; d_call: TRBD2; j_call: TRBJ2-5; clone_size: few; v_call: TRBV6-4
cdr3_nt: TGTGCCAGCAGTCAGGACAGCCACAATCAGCCCCAGCATTTT; cdr3_aa: CASSQDSHNQPQHF; d_call: NA; j_call: TRBJ1-5; clone_size: NA; v_call: TRBV12-3/TRBV12-4
cdr3_nt: TGCAGTGCTAGAGATGGCTCCCCAAATGAGCAGTTCTTC; cdr3_aa: CSARDGSPNEQFF; d_call: NA; j_call: TRBJ2-1; clone_size: few; v_call: TRBV20-1
cdr3_nt: TGCGCCAGCAGAGATGGTAGGCGTGGCACCGGGGAGCTGTTTTTT; cdr3_aa: CASRDGRRGTGELFF; d_call: NA; j_call: TRBJ2-2; clone_size: many; v_call: TRBV5-1
cdr3_nt: TGTGCCAGCAGCGTAGCTGGGAGACTAGCGGGAGGCCCATTCGGGACAGATACGCAGTATTTT; cdr3_aa: CASSVAGRLAGGPFGTDTQYF; d_call: TRBD2; j_call: TRBJ2-3; clone_size: few; v_call: TRBV9
cdr3_nt: TGTGCCAGCAGGTCCGGGGTTGCCGGGATGAACACTGAAGCTTTCTTT; cdr3_aa: CASRSGVAGMNTEAFF; d_call: NA; j_call: TRBJ1-1; clone_size: NA; v_call: TRBV6-1
cdr3_nt: TGTGCCAGCAGTTTCCTCGGGCGGACTAGCGGTAGGTCCTACAATGAGCAGTTCTTC; cdr3_aa: CASSFLGRTSGRSYNEQFF; d_call: TRBD2; j_call: TRBJ2-1; clone_size: NA; v_call: TRBV12-3/TRBV12-4
cdr3_nt: TGTGCCAGCGCCCCCCAGACAGGGATGAACACTGAAGCTTTCTTT; cdr3_aa: CASAPQTGMNTEAFF; d_call: TRBD1; j_call: TRBJ1-1; clone_size: few; v_call: TRBV7-9
cdr3_nt: TGTGCCAGCACGGGGGGGCCCGATGAGCAGTTCTTC; cdr3_aa: CASTGGPDEQFF; d_call: TRBD2; j_call: TRBJ2-1; clone_size: few; v_call: TRBV12-3/TRBV12-4
cdr3_nt: TGCAGCGCCAATACAGGCCCCGGGGAGCTGTTTTTT; cdr3_aa: CSANTGPGELFF; d_call: NA; j_call: TRBJ2-2; clone_size: NA; v_call: TRBV29-1
cdr3_nt: TGCGCCAGCAGCTTGTTGGACTTCAGGTACAATGAGCAGTTCTTC; cdr3_aa: CASSLLDFRYNEQFF; d_call: NA; j_call: TRBJ2-1; clone_size: many; v_call: TRBV5-1